The 9 T cell receptor beta chains listed next were all sequenced from one sample in a study of spatial heterogeneity in lung cancer. Study results and limitations: It was found that expanded intratumoral alpha and beta TCR counts tracked tumor mutation counts.

In TCRdb, the 5' RACE reads were re-called with MiXCR into one record per CDR3 protein. Of roughly 5,100 distinct CDR3 sequences in the sample, 9.5% to 15% are singletons; the top ten hold approximately 26%. For these receptors, no antigen is known. Noted time point: sample taken at primary tumor resection. The sample consisted of lung tumor tissue, taken at surgery. These receptors originate from a male donor with early-stage non-small cell lung cancer.

With regard to this clonotype: Little can be read into the size of this beta chain, an off-target read in a library designed for alpha chains. This chain uses TRBV2 with TRBJ2-3, with 12 bases lining up with TRBD2. V lost 4 bases and J lost 7; bases outside the gene matches: 6. Germline lookup yields CDR1 SNHLY and CDR2 FYNNEI. The CDR3 extends over 15 amino acids. This CDR3 is CASSVGLAGLNTQYF. In DNA, the CDR3 is TGTGCCAGCAGTGTAGGACTAGCGGGGCTTAATACGCAGTATTTT. Together with reference TRBV2 and TRBJ2-3, the CDR3 gives the full variable domain: EPEVTQTPSHQVTQMGQEVILRCVPISNHLYFYWYRQILGQKVEFLVSFYNNEISEKSEIFDDQFSVERPDGSNFTLKIRSTKLEDSAMYFCASSVGLAGLNTQYFGPGTRLTVL.

This clonotype was seen ten or more times. This beta chain appears as a stray read in a library generated for alpha chains; its size is not informative. The chain joins TRBV7-2 to TRBJ2-7; TRBD2 is a possible D gene (6 bases). CDR1 and CDR2 from the germline V gene are SGHTA and FQGNSA. The V end lost 2 bases, the J end lost 0 bases, and 14 bases lay between the germline ends. CDR3 length: 16 residues. The CDR3 is CASSLNAGNPSYEQYF. CDR3 coding DNA: TGTGCCAGCAGCTTAAACGCGGGGAATCCCTCCTACGAGCAGTACTTC.

This clonotype was seen many times. The size of this beta chain means little, since it is a stray read in a library made for alpha chains. This sequence joins TRBV5-4 and TRBJ1-2, with D unclear. Germline CDR1 is SGHNT and CDR2 is YYREEE (reference sequence). The CDR3 spans 14 residues. The V end was cut by 0 bases, the J end by 4 bases, with 10 bases between. CDR3 amino acids: CASSLVRQGYGYTF. DNA of the CDR3: TGTGCCAGCAGCTTGGTAAGACAAGGCTATGGCTACACCTTC.

This clonotype is medium-sized in the sample. The size of this beta chain means little, since it is a stray read in a library made for alpha chains. The chain uses TRBV30 and TRBJ2-1; 8 bases line up with TRBD2. Germline V lookup: CDR1 GTSNPN, CDR2 SVGIG (reference sequence). After removal of 2 bases from V and 3 bases from J, the junction contained 6 bases not matched to a gene. This CDR3 has 15 amino acids. The CDR3 DNA is TGTGCCTGGAGTATGGGTAGCGGGGTCTACAATGAGCAGTTCTTC. Residues: CAWSMGSGVYNEQFF.

This clonotype rates as medium-sized. Being off target in a library aimed at alpha chains, this beta chain has a size of little meaning. V usage is TRBV20-1 and J usage is TRBJ2-7; 13 bases match TRBD2. This CDR3 is built from 15 residues. CDR1 is DFQATT and CDR2 is SNEGSKA in the germline V gene (reference sequence). V was pared by 5 bases and J by 1 base, with 5 bases of the junction left unmatched. Here the CDR3 reads CSAEGTSGISYEQYF. For the CDR3, the DNA is TGCAGTGCTGAGGGGACTAGCGGGATTTCCTACGAGCAGTACTTC.

By proportion, this clonotype is medium-sized. This beta chain represents an off-target read in a library built for alpha chains; its size is of limited meaning. The rearrangement links TRBV28 to TRBJ2-3, with D possibly being TRBD1 (7 bases). V was cut by 5 bases and J by 0 bases, with 21 bases left in between. CDR1 is MDHEN, CDR2 SYDVKM, per germline. The CDR3 totals 18 residues. CDR3 amino acids: CASSIPPGGRRSTDTQYF. The CDR3 DNA is TGTGCCAGCAGTATACCCCCAGGGGGGAGAAGGAGCACAGATACGCAGTATTTT.

This clonotype was detected many times. Since the library was made to target alpha chains, this beta chain is a stray read and its abundance is not meaningful. V and J are TRBV12-3 or TRBV12-4 and TRBJ2-2, with D possibly matching TRBD2 (5 bases). The CDR3 loop spans 15 amino acids. V was pared by 2 bases and J by 1 base, with 8 bases between. The CDR3, as DNA: TGTGCCAGCAGTTTACGGGGTCTGAACACCGGGGAGCTGTTTTTT. It translates to CASSLRGLNTGELFF.

Turning to this clonotype: This beta chain slipped into a library made for alpha chains as a stray read, so its size is not meaningful. The J gene is TRBJ1-1, the V gene TRBV11-1; D is unclear. Germline loops: CDR1 SGHAT, CDR2 FQDESV (reference sequence). CDR3 size: 13 residues. Trimming left V 1 base short and J 1 base short, with 4 bases between. The CDR3 here is CASSLGENTEAFF. CDR3 DNA sequence: TGTGCCAGCAGCTTAGGTGAGAACACTGAAGCTTTCTTT.

The sample holds many counts of this clonotype. A library prepared for alpha chains yielded this beta chain as an off-target read; its size is of little meaning. This chain connects TRBV9 to TRBJ2-5; no clear D. The CDR3 runs 14 residues. Trimming removed 0 bases from V and 1 base from J, with 7 bases in between. Germline V lookup: CDR1 SGDLS, CDR2 YYNGEE. CDR3 in amino acids: CASSVDPIQETQYF. The CDR3 nucleotides are TGTGCCAGCAGCGTAGATCCTATCCAAGAGACCCAGTACTTC.